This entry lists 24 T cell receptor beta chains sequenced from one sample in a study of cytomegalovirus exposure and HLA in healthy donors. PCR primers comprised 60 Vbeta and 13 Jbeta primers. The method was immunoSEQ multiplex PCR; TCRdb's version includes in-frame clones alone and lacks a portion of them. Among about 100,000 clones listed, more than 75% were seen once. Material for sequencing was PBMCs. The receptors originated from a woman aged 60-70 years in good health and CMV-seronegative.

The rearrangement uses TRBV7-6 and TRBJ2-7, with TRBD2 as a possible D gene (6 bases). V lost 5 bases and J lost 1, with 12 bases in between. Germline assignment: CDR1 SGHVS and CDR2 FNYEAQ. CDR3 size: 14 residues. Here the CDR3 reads CASSPRDLSYEQYF. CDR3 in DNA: TGTGCCAGCAGCCCCCGGGACTTGTCCTACGAGCAGTACTTC.

The CDR3 bases are TGTGCCAGCGGGGGGGACAGGGAGTCGATTTTCGTGGACACTGAAGCTTTCTTT. Encoded protein: CASGGDRESIFVDTEAFF. The genes are TRBV2 and TRBJ1-1; TRBD1 matches at 9 bases. CDR3 length: 18 amino acids. CDR1 is SNHLY, CDR2 FYNNEI, per germline. The V and J ends lost 8 bases and 3 bases, in that order; junction bases with no gene match: 19. Full variable domain (missing parts from reference TRBV2 and TRBJ1-1): EPEVTQTPSHQVTQMGQEVILRCVPISNHLYFYWYRQILGQKVEFLVSFYNNEISEKSEIFDDQFSVERPDGSNFTLKIRSTKLEDSAMYFCASGGDRESIFVDTEAFFGQGTRLTVV.

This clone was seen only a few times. For the CDR3, the DNA is TGTGCCTGGAGTCGCGGGAACTACGAGCAGTACTTC. This encodes CAWSRGNYEQYF. The rearrangement uses TRBV30 and TRBJ2-7, with D perhaps matching TRBD2 (6 bases). The CDR3 has 12 amino acids. With 2 bases removed from V and 3 bases from J, the gap between germline ends came to 8 bases. Germline CDR1 reads GTSNPN; CDR2 reads SVGIG (reference sequence). The full variable domain, with the rest looked up from reference TRBV30 and TRBJ2-7, is SQTIHQWPATLVQPVGSPLSLECTVEGTSNPNLYWYRQAAGRGLQLLFYSVGIGQISSEVPQNLSASRPQDRQFILSSKKLLLSDSGFYLCAWSRGNYEQYFGPGTRLTVT.

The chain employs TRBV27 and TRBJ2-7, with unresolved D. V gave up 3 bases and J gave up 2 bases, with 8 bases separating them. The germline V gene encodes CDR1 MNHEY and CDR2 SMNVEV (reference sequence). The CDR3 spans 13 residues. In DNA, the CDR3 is TGTGCCAGCAGTTTTGGCTCCCCCTACGAGCAGTACTTC. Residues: CASSFGSPYEQYF.

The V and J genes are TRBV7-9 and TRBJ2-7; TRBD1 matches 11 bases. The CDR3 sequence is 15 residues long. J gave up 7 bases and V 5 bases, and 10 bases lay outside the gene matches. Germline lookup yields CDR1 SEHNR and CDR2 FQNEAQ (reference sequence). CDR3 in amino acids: CASSPPRTGGREQYF. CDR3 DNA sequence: TGTGCCAGCAGCCCACCGCGGACAGGGGGCAGGGAGCAGTACTTC. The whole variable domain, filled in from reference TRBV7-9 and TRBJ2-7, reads DTGVSQNPRHKITKRGQNVTFRCDPISEHNRLYWYRQTLGQGPEFLTYFQNEAQLEKSRLLSDRFSAERPKGSFSTLEIQRTEQGDSAMYLCASSPPRTGGREQYFGPGTRLTVT.

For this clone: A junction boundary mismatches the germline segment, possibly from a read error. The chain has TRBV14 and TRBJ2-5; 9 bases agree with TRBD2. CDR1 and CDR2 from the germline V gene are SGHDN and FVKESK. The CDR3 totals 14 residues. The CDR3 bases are TGTGCCAGCAGCCAAGATTTACTAGCGGGCATAACAGACTTC. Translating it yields CASSQDLLAGITDF.

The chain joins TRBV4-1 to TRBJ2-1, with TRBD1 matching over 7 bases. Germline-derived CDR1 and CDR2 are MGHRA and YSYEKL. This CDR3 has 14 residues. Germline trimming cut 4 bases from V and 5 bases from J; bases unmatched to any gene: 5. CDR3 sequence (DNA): TGCGCCAGCAGCCCAAGGGACAGAAACAATGAGCAGTTCTTC. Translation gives CASSPRDRNNEQFF.

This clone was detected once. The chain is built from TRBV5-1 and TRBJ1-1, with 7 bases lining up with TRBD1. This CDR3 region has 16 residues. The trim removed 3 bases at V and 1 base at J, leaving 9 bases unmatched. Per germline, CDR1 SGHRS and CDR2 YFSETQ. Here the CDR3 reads CASSSRQGVANTEAFF. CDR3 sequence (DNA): TGCGCCAGCAGCTCGCGACAGGGAGTCGCGAACACTGAAGCTTTCTTT.

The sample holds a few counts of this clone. The CDR3 is CASRDYRNEQFF. For the CDR3, the DNA is TGTGCCAGCCGGGACTATCGGAATGAGCAGTTCTTC. The chain employs TRBV28 and TRBJ2-1, with 7 bases fitting TRBD2. The germline gives CDR1 MDHEN, CDR2 SYDVKM. This CDR3 spans 12 amino acids. Trimming cost V 8 bases and J 7 bases; bases outside gene matches: 5.

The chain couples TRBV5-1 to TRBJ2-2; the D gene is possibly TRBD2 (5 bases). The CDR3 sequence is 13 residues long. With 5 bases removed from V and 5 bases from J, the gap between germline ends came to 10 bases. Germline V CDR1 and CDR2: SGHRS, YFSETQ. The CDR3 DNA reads TGCGCCAGCAGAGCACTAGTAACCGGGGAGCTGTTTTTT. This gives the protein CASRALVTGELFF.

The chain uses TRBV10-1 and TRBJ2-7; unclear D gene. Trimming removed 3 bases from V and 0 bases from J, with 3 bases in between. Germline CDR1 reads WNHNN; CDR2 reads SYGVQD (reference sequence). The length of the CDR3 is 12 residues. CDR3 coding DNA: TGCGCCAGCAGTGAATACTCCTACGAGCAGTACTTC. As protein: CASSEYSYEQYF.

The DNA of the CDR3 is TGTGCCAGCAGCTTAGGTATCACTGAAGCTTTCTTT. It specifies CASSLGITEAFF. This chain joins TRBV7-9 and TRBJ1-1, with unresolved D. V lost 1 base and J 4 bases, leaving 4 bases between the germline ends. Germline V lookup: CDR1 SEHNR, CDR2 FQNEAQ (reference sequence). This CDR3 is built from 12 residues.

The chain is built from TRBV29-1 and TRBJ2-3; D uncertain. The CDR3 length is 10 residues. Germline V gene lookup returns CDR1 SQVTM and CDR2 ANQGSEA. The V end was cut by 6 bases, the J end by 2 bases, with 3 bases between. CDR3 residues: CSVHTDTQYF. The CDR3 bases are TGCAGCGTCCACACAGATACGCAGTATTTT.

The CDR3 nucleotides read TGTGCCAGTAGTATAGAGGGAGGAGCCAAGGAGCAGTTCTTC. It translates to CASSIEGGAKEQFF. V usage is TRBV19 and J usage is TRBJ2-1, with D tentatively TRBD2 (6 bases). The CDR3 totals 14 residues. Germline V lookup: CDR1 LNHDA, CDR2 SQIVND (reference sequence). V was clipped by 0 bases and J by 10 bases, with 13 bases between them. Supplemented by reference TRBV19 and TRBJ2-1, the full variable domain reads DGGITQSPKYLFRKEGQNVTLSCEQNLNHDAMYWYRQDPGQGLRLIYYSQIVNDFQKGDIAEGYSVSREKKESFPLTVTSAQKNPTAFYLCASSIEGGAKEQFFGPGTRLTVL.

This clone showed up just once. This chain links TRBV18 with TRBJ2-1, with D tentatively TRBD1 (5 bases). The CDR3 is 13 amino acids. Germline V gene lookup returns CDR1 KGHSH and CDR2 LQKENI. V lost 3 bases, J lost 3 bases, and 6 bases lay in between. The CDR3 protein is CASSPTDYNEQFF. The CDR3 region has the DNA TGTGCCAGCTCACCGACAGACTACAATGAGCAGTTCTTC.

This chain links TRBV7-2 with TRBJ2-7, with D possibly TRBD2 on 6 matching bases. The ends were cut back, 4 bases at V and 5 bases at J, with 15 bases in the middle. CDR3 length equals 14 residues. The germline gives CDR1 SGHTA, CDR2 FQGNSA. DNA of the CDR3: TGTGCCAGCAGCTCACCATCGGGGGTCCACGAGCAGTACTTC. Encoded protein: CASSSPSGVHEQYF.

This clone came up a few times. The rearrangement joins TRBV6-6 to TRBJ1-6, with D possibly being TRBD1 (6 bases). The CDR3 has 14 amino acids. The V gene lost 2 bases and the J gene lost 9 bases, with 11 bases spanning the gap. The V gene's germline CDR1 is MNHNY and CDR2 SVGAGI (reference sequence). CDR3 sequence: CASSYQGRVSPLHF. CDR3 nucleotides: TGTGCCAGCAGTTACCAGGGGAGGGTTTCACCCCTCCACTTT.

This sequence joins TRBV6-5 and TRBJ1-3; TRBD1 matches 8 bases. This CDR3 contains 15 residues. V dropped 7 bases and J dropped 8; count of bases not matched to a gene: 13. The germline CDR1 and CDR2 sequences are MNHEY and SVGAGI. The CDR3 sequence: CASTLGAGGAYTIYF. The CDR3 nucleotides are TGTGCCAGCACTCTAGGGGCAGGGGGCGCGTACACCATATATTTT.

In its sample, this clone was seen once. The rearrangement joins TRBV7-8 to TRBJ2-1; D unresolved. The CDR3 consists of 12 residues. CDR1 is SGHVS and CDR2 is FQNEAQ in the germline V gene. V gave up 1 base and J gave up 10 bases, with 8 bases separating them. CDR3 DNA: TGTGCCAGCAGCTTAGTTTTGGCAGAGCAGTTCTTC. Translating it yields CASSLVLAEQFF.

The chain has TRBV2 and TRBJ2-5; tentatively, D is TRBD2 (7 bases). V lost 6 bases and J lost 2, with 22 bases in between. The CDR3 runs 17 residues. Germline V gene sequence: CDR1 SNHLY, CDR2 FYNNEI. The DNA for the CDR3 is TGTGCCAGCAGCCCTATGTGGCGGGGGCCGGGGCAAGAGACCCAGTACTTC. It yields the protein CASSPMWRGPGQETQYF.

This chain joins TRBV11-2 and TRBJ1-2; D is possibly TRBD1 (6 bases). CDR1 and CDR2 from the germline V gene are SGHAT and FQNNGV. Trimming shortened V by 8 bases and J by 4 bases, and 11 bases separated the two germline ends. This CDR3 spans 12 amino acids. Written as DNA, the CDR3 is TGTGCCAGCGCGGGGGGGGCCTATGGCTACACCTTC. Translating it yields CASAGGAYGYTF.

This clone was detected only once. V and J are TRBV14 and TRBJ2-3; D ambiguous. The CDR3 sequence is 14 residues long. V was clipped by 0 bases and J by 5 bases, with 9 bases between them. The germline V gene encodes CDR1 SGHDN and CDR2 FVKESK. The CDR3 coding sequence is TGTGCCAGCAGCCAAGATTTAGCTCGAGATACGCAGTATTTT. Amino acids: CASSQDLARDTQYF.

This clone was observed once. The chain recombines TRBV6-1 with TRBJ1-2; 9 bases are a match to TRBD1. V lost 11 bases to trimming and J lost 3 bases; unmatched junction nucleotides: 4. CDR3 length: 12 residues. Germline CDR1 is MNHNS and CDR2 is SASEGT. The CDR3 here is CAGQGPYYGYTF. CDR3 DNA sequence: TGTGCCGGACAGGGGCCTTACTATGGCTACACCTTC.

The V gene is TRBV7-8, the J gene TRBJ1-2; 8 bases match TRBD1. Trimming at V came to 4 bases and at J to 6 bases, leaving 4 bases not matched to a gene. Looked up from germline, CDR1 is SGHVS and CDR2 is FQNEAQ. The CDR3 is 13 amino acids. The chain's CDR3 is CASSSRQGHGYTF. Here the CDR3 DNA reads TGTGCCAGCAGCTCGCGACAGGGGCATGGCTACACCTTC.